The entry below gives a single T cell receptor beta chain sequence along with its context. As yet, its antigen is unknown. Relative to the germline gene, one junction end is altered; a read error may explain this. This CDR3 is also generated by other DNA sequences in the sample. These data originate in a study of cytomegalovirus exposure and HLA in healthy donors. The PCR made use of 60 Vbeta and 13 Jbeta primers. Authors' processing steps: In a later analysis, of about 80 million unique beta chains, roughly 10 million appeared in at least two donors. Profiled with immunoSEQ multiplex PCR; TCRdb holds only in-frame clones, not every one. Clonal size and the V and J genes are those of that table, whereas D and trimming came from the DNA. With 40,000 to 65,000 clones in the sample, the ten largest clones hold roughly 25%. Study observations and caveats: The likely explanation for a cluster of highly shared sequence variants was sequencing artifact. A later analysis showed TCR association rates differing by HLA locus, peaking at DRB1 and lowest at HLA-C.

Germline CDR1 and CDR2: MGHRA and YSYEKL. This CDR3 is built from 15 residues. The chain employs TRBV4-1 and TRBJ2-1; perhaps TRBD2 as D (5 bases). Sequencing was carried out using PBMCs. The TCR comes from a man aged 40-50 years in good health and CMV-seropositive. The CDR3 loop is CASSQEQRRDNEQFF. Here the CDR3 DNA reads TGTGCCAGCAGCCAAGAACAGCGGCGAGACAATGAGCAGTTCTTC.